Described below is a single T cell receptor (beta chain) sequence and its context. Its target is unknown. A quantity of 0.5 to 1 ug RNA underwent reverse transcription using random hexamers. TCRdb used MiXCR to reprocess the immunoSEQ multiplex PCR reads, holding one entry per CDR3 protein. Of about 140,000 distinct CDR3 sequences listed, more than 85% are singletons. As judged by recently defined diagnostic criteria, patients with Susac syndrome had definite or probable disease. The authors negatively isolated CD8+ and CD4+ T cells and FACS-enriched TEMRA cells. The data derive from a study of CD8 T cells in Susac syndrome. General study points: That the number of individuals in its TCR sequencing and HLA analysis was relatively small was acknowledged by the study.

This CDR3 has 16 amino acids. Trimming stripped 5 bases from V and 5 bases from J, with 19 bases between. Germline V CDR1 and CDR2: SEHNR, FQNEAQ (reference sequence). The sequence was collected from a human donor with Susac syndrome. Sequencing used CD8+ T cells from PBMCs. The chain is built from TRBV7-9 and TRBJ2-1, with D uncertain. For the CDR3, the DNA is TGTGCCAGCAGCCTCCGACTCCCAAGACACCACAATGAGCAGTTCTTC. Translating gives CASSLRLPRHHNEQFF. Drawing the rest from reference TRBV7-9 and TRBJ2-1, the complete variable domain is DTGVSQNPRHKITKRGQNVTFRCDPISEHNRLYWYRQTLGQGPEFLTYFQNEAQLEKSRLLSDRFSAERPKGSFSTLEIQRTEQGDSAMYLCASSLRLPRHHNEQFFGPGTRLTVL.